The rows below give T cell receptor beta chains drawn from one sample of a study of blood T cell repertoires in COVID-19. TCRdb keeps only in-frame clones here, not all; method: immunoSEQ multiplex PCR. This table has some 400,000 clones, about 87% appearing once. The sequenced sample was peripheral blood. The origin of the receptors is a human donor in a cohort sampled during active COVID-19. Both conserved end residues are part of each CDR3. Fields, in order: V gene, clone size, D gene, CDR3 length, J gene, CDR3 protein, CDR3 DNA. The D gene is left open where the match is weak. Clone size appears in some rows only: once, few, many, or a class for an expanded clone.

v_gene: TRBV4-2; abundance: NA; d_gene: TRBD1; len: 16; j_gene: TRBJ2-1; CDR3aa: CASSQDWDRSYNEQFF; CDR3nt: TGTGCCAGCAGCCAAGATTGGGACAGGAGCTACAATGAGCAGTTCTTC
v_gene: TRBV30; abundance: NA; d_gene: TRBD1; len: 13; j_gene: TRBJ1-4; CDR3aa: CAFARGLNEKLFF; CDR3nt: TGTGCCTTCGCTAGGGGGCTAAATGAAAAACTGTTTTTT
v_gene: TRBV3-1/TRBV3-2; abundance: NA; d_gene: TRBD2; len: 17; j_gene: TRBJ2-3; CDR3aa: CASSQAAASGSTDTQYF; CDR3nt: TGTGCCAGCAGCCAGGCTGCAGCTAGCGGGAGCACAGATACGCAGTATTTT
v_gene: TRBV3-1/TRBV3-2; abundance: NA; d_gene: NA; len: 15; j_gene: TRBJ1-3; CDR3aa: CASSPWDNSGNTIYF; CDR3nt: TGTGCCAGCAGCCCCTGGGACAACTCTGGAAACACCATATATTTT
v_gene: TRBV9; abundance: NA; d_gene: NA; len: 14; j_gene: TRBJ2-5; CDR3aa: CASSVGQSQETQYF; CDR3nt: TGTGCCAGCAGCGTAGGGCAGTCACAAGAGACCCAGTACTTC
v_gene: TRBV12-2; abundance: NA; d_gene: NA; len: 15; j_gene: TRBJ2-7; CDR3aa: CASRLLAGGPGEQYF; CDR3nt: TGTGCAAGTCGCTTACTAGCGGGAGGGCCCGGCGAGCAGTACTTC
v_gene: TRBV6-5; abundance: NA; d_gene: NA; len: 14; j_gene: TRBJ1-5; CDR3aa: CASSYAGAGQPQHF; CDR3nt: TGTGCCAGCAGTTACGCAGGGGCCGGTCAGCCCCAGCATTTT
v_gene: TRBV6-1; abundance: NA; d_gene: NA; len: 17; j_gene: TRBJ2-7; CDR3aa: CASSETLPWWKTYEQYF; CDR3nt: TGTGCCAGCAGTGAAACACTACCGTGGTGGAAAACCTACGAGCAGTACTTC
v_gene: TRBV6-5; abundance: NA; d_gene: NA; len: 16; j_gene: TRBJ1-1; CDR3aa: CASSYSASRLNTEAFF; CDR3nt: TGTGCCAGCAGTTACTCCGCGTCGAGGCTGAACACTGAAGCTTTCTTT
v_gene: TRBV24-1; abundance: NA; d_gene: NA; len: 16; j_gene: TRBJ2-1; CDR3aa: CATSDFEASSYNEQFF; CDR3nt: TGTGCCACCAGTGATTTCGAGGCAAGCTCCTACAATGAGCAGTTCTTC
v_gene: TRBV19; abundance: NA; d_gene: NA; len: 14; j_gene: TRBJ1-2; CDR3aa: CASSMAGNSYGYTF; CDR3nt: TGTGCCAGTAGTATGGCAGGGAACTCCTATGGCTACACCTTC
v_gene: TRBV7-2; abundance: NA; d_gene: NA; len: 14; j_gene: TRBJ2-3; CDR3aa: CASSLTHREDTQYF; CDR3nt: TGTGCCAGCAGCTTAACCCACAGGGAAGATACGCAGTATTTT
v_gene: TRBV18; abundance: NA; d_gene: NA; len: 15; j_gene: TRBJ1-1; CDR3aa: CASSEYRAPNTEAFF; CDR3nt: TGTGCCAGCTCAGAATACAGGGCCCCGAACACTGAAGCTTTCTTT
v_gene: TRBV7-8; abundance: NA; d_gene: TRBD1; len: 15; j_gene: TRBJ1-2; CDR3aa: CASSLGAGGNYGYTF; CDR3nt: TGTGCCAGCAGCTTAGGCGCAGGGGGGAACTATGGCTACACCTTC
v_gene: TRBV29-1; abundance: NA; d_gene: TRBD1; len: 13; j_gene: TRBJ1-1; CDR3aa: CSVVDRVDTEAFF; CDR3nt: TGCAGCGTTGTAGACAGGGTGGACACTGAAGCTTTCTTT
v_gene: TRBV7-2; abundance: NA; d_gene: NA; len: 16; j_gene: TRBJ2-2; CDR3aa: CASSPRTSANTGELFF; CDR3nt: TGTGCCAGCAGCCCACGGACAAGCGCGAACACCGGGGAGCTGTTTTTT
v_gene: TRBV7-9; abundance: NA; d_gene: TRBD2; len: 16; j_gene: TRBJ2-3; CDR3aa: CASSRWTSGLINTQYF; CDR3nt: TGTGCCAGCAGCCGGTGGACTAGCGGGTTGATTAATACGCAGTATTTT
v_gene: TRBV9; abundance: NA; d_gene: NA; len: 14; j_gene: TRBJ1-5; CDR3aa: CASSVDPDNQPQHF; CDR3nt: TGTGCCAGCAGCGTAGACCCAGATAATCAGCCCCAGCATTTT
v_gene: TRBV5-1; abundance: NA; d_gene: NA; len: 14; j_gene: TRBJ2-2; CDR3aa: CASREHPGTGELFF; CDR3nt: TGCGCCAGCAGGGAACACCCGGGCACCGGGGAGCTGTTTTTT
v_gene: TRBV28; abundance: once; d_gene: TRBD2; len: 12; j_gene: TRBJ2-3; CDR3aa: CATRLASDTQYF; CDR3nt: TGTGCCACCCGACTAGCGTCAGATACGCAGTATTTT
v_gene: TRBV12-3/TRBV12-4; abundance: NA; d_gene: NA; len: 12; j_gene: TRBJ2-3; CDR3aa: CASSPGTDTQYF; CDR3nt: TGTGCCAGCAGTCCCGGCACAGATACGCAGTATTTT
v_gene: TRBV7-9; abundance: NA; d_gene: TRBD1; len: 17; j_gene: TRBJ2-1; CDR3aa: CASSFSGTGGGWNEQFF; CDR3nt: TGTGCCAGCAGCTTCTCCGGGACAGGGGGCGGTTGGAATGAGCAGTTCTTC
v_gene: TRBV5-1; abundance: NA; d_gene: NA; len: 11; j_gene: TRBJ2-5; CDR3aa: CASSFGETQYF; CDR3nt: TGCGCCAGCAGCTTCGGTGAGACCCAGTACTTC
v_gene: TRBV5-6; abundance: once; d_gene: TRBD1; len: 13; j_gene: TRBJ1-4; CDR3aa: CASSQGVGEKLFF; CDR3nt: TGTGCCAGCAGCCAGGGGGTTGGGGAAAAACTGTTTTTT
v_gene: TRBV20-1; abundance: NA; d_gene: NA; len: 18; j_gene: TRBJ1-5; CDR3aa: CSASEQGMEVSSNQPQHF; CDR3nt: TGCAGTGCCAGTGAGCAGGGTATGGAAGTCTCTAGCAATCAGCCCCAGCATTTT
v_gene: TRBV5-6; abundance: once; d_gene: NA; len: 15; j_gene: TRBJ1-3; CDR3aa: CASSPRGYSGNTIYF; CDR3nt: TGTGCCAGCAGCCCGAGGGGGTACTCTGGAAACACCATATATTTT
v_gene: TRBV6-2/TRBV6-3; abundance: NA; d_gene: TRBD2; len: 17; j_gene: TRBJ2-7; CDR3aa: CASSYTTGTSVTYEQYF; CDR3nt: TGTGCCAGCAGTTACACTACCGGGACTAGCGTAACCTACGAGCAGTACTTC
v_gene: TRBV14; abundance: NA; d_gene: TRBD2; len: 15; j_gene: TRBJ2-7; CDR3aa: CASSPFSGSLYEQYF; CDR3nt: TGTGCCAGCAGCCCTTTTAGCGGGAGTCTGTACGAGCAGTACTTC
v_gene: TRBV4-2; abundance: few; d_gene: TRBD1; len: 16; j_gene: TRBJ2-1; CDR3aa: CASSQDWGQGLDEQFF; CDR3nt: TGTGCCAGCAGCCAAGATTGGGGACAGGGTCTCGATGAGCAGTTCTTC
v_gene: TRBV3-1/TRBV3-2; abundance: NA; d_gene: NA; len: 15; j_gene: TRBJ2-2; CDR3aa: CASSQRLANTGELFF; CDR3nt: TGTGCCAGCAGCCAAAGGCTAGCGAACACCGGGGAGCTGTTTTTT
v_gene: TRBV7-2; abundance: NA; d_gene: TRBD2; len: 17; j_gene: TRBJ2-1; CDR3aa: CASSLGRGAGGGNEQFF; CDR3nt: TGTGCCAGCAGCTTAGGACGCGGAGCGGGGGGGGGCAATGAGCAGTTCTTC
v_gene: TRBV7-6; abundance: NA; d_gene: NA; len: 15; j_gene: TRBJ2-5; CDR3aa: CASSQRLGPQETQYF; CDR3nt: TGTGCCAGCAGCCAGCGACTAGGCCCACAAGAGACCCAGTACTTC
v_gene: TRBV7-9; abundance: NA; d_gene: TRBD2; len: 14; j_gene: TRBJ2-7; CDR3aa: CASSPGTSGYEQYF; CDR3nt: TGTGCCAGCAGCCCTGGGACTAGCGGATACGAGCAGTACTTC
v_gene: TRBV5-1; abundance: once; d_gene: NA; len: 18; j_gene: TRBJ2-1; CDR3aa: CASSLTTGRPSSYNEQFF; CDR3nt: TGCGCCAGCAGCTTAACCACAGGCCGCCCGAGCTCCTACAATGAGCAGTTCTTC
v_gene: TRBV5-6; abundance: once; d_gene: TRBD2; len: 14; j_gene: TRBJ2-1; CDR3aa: CASSLVGLDNEQFF; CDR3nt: TGTGCCAGCAGCTTGGTGGGACTAGACAATGAGCAGTTCTTC
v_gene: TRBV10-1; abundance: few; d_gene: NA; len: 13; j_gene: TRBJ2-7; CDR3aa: CASWYLSSYEQYF; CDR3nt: TGCGCCAGCTGGTATCTCAGCTCCTACGAGCAGTACTTC
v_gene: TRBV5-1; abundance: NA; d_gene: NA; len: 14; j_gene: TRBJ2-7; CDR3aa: CASSLDPVSYEQYF; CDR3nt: TGCGCCAGCAGCTTGGACCCGGTATCCTACGAGCAGTACTTC
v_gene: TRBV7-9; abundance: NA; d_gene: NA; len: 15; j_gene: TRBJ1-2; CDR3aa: CASSSVLGPNYGYTF; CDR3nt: TGTGCCAGCAGCTCAGTTTTGGGGCCTAACTATGGCTACACCTTC
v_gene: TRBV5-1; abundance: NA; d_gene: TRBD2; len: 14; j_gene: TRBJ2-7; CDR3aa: CASSLGVTSEEQYF; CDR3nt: TGCGCCAGCAGCTTAGGTGTGACTAGCGAGGAGCAGTACTTC
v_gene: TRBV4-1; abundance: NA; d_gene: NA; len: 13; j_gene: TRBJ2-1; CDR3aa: CASSLNRNNEQFF; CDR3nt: TGCGCCAGCAGCCTGAACAGAAACAATGAGCAGTTCTTC
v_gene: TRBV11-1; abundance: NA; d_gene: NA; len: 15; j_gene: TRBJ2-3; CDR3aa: CASSPSASFTDTQYF; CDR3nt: TGTGCCAGCAGCCCTAGTGCGTCGTTCACAGATACGCAGTATTTT
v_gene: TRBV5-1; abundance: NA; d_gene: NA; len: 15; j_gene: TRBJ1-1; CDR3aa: CASSLSNPRVTEAFF; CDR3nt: TGCGCCAGCAGCTTGAGTAACCCGCGGGTCACTGAAGCTTTCTTT
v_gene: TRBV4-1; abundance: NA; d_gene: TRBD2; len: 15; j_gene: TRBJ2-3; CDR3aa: CASSQTGLGRDTQYF; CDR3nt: TGCGCCAGCAGCCAAACGGGACTAGGTAGAGATACGCAGTATTTT
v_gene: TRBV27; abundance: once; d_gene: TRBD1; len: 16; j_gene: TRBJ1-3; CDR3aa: CASSLRQGLSGNTIYF; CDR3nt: TGTGCCAGCAGTCTCCGACAGGGACTTTCTGGAAACACCATATATTTT
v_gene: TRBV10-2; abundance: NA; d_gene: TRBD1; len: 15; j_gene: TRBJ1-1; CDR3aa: CASSEWDRGHTEAFF; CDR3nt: TGCGCCAGCAGTGAGTGGGACAGGGGGCACACTGAAGCTTTCTTT
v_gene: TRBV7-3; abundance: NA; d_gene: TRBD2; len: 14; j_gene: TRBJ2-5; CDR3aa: CASSLTSGGETQYF; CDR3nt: TGTGCCAGCAGCTTAACTAGCGGGGGAGAGACCCAGTACTTC
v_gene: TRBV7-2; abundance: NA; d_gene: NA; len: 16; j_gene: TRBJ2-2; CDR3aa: CASSLAGNGKGGELFF; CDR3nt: TGTGCCAGCAGCTTAGCAGGGAACGGGAAGGGCGGGGAGCTGTTTTTT
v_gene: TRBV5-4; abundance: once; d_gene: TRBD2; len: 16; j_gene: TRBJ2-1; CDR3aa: CASSPPGGGLSYEQFF; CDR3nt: TGTGCCAGCAGCCCCCCGGGCGGGGGGCTAAGTTATGAGCAGTTCTTC
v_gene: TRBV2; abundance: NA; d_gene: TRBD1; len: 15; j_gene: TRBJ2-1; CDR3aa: CASSERDRGMDEQFF; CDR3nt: TGTGCCAGCAGTGAAAGGGACAGGGGGATGGATGAGCAGTTCTTC
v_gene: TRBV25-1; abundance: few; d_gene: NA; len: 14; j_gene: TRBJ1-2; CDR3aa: CASSRAAGSYGYTF; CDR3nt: TGTGCCAGCAGTCGCGCGGCGGGGTCCTATGGCTACACCTTC
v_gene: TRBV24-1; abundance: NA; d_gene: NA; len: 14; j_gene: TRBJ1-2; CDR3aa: CATSDNKTAYGYTF; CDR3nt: TGTGCCACCAGTGATAACAAGACAGCCTATGGCTACACCTTC
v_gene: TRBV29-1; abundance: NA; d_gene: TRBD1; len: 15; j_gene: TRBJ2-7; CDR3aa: CSVTDRAGDAYEQYF; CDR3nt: TGCAGCGTGACCGACAGGGCAGGAGACGCCTACGAGCAGTACTTC
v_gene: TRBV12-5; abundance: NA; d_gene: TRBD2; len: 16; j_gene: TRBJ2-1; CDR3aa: CASAPPGTSPYNEQFF; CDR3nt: TGTGCTAGTGCCCCTCCCGGGACTAGCCCATACAATGAGCAGTTCTTC
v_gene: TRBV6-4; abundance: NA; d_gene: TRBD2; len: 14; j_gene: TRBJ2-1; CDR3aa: CASRSGGASNEQFF; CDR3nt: TGTGCCAGCAGATCGGGGGGGGCCTCCAATGAGCAGTTCTTC
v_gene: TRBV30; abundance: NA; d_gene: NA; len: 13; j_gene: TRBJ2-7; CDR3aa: CAWSAPGAWEQYF; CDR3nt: TGTGCCTGGAGTGCCCCCGGAGCGTGGGAGCAGTACTTC
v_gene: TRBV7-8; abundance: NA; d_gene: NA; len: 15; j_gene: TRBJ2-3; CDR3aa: CASSPTLQGTDTQYF; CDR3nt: TGTGCCAGCAGCCCCACCTTACAGGGCACAGATACGCAGTATTTT
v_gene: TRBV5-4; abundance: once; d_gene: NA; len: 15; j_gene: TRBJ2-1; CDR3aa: CASSLGSSSYNEQFF; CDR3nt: TGTGCCAGCAGCTTGGGGAGTTCTAGTTACAATGAGCAGTTCTTC
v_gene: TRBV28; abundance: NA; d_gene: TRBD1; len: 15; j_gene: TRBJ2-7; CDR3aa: CASSSPRQGAYEQYF; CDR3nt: TGTGCCAGCAGTTCTCCCCGACAGGGGGCCTACGAGCAGTACTTC
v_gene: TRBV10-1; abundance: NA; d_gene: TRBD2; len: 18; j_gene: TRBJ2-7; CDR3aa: CASSVRILETSGTYEQYF; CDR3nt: TGCGCCAGCAGTGTGAGGATTTTGGAGACTAGCGGTACCTACGAGCAGTACTTC